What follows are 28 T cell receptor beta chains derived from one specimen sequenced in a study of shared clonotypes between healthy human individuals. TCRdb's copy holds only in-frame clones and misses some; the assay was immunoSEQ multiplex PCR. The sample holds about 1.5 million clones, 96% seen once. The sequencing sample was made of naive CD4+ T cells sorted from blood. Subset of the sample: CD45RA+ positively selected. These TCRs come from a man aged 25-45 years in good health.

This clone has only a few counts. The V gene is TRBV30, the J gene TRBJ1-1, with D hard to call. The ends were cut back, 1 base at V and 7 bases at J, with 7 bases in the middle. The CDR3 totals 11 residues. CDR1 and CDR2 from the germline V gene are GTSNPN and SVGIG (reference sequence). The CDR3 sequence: CAWSATIEAFF. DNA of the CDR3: TGTGCCTGGAGTGCGACAATTGAAGCTTTCTTT.

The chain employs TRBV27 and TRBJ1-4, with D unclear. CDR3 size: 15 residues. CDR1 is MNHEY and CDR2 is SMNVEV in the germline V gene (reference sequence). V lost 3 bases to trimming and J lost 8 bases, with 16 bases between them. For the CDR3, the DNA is TGTGCCAGCAGTTTGGGCCCACCCTTGCGGGAAAAACTGTTTTTT. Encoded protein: CASSLGPPLREKLFF.

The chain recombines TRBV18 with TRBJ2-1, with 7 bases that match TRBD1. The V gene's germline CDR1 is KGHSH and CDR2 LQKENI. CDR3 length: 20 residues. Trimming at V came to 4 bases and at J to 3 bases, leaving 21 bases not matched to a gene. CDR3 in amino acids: CASSQPTGAAPGNNYNEQFF. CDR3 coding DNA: TGTGCCAGCTCACAACCCACAGGGGCTGCCCCCGGGAATAACTACAATGAGCAGTTCTTC.

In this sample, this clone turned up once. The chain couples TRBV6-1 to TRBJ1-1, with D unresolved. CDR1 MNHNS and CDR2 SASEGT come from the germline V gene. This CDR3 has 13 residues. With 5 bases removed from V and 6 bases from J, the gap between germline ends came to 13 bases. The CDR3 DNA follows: TGTGCCAGCAGTCCTCTCATTAGGGCTGAAGCTTTCTTT. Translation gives CASSPLIRAEAFF.

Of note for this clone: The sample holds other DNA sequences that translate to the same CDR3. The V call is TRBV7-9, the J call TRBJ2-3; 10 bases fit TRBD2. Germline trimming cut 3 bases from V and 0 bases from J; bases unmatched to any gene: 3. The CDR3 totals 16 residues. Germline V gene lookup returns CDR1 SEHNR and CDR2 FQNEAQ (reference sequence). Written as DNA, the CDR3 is TGTGCCAGCAGCTTCTCGACTAGCGGGAGCACAGATACGCAGTATTTT. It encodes CASSFSTSGSTDTQYF.

The DNA for the CDR3 is TGTGCCAGCAGCTCTGAATCGCGCACAGGGGGAGGCGGGGAGCTGTTTTTT. Its protein product is CASSSESRTGGGGELFF. This chain joins TRBV2 and TRBJ2-2; 8 bases fit TRBD1. Trimming cost V 6 bases and J 7 bases; bases outside gene matches: 16. This CDR3 is 17 amino acids long. In germline, CDR1 is SNHLY, CDR2 FYNNEI.

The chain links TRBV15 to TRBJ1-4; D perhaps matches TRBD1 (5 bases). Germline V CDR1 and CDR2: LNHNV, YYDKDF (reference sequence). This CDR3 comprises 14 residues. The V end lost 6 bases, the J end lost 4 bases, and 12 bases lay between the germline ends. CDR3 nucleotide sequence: TGTGCCACCAGGCGGGTAGGGGATAATGAAAAACTGTTTTTT. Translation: CATRRVGDNEKLFF. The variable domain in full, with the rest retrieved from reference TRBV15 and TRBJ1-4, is DAMVIQNPRYQVTQFGKPVTLSCSQTLNHNVMYWYQQKSSQAPKLLFHYYDKDFNNEADTPDNFQSRRPNTSFCFLDIRSPGLGDTAMYLCATRRVGDNEKLFFGSGTQLSVL.

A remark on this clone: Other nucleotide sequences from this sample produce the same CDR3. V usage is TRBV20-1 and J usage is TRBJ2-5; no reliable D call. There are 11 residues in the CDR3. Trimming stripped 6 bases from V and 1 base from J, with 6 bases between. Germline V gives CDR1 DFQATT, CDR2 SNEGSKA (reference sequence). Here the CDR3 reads CSASRQETQYF. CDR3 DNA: TGCAGTGCCAGCCGCCAAGAGACCCAGTACTTC.

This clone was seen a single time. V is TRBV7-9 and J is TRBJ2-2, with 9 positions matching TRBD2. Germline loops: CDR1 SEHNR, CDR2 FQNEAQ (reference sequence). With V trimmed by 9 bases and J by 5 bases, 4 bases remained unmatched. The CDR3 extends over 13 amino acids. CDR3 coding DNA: TGTGCCAGTATAGCGGGAGTAACCGGGGAGCTGTTTTTT. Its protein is CASIAGVTGELFF.

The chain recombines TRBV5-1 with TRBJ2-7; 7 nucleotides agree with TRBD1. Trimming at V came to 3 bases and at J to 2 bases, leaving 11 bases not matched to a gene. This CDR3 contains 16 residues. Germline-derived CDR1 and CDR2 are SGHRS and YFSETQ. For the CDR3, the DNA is TGCGCCAGCAGCTCACTCTCGACAGGGCCCCCCTACGAGCAGTACTTC. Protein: CASSSLSTGPPYEQYF.

The CDR3 DNA reads as TGCGCCAGCAGTCATCGGGGACAGGGACAAGAGACCCAGTACTTC. This encodes CASSHRGQGQETQYF. The gene calls are TRBV23-1 and TRBJ2-5; TRBD1 matches 9 bases. TRBV23-1 belongs to the ORF category, with a function that is uncertain. CDR3 length: 15 amino acids. V gave up 3 bases and J gave up 2 bases; unmatched junction bases: 4.

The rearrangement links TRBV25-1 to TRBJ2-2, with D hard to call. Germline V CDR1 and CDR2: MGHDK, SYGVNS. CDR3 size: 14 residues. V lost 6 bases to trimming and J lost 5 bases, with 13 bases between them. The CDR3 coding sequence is TGTGCCAGCAGCCTCAACTTGCAGACCGGGGAGCTGTTTTTT. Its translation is CASSLNLQTGELFF.

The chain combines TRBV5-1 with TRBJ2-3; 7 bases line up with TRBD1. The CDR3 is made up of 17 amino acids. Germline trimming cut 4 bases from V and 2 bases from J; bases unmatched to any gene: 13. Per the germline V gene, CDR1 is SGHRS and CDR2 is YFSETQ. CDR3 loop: CASSPPTTGSSTDTQYF. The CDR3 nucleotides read TGCGCCAGCAGCCCGCCAACGACAGGGTCCTCCACAGATACGCAGTATTTT. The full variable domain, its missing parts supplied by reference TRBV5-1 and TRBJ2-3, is KAGVTQTPRYLIKTRGQQVTLSCSPISGHRSVSWYQQTPGQGLQFLFEYFSETQRNKGNFPGRFSGRQFSNSRSEMNVSTLELGDSALYLCASSPPTTGSSTDTQYFGPGTRLTVL.

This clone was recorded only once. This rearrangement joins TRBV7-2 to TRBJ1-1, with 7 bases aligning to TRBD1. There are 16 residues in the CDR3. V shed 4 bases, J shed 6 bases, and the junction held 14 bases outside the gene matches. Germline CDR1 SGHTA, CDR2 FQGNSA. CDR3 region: CASSSTSTGYQAEAFF. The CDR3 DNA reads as TGTGCCAGCAGCTCAACATCGACAGGGTATCAGGCTGAAGCTTTCTTT.

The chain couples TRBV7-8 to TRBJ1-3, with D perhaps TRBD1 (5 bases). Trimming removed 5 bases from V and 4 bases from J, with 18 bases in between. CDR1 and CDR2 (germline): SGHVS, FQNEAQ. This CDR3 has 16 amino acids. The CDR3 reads CASSTGTHLNGNTIYF. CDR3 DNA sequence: TGTGCCAGCAGCACCGGGACCCATCTTAACGGAAACACCATATATTTT.

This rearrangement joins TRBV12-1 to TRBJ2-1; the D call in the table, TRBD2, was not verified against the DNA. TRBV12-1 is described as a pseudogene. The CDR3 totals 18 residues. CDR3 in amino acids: CASTRLAGGPLDNNEQFF. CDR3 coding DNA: TGTGCCAGCACCAGACTAGCGGGAGGGCCATTGGACAACAATGAGCAGTTCTTC.

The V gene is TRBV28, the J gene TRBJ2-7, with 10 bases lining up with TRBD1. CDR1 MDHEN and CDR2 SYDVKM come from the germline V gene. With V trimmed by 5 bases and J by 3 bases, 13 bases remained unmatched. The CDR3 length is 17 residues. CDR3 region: CASSVRQGATGIYEQYF. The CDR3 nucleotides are TGTGCCAGCAGTGTCAGACAGGGGGCCACGGGGATCTACGAGCAGTACTTC.

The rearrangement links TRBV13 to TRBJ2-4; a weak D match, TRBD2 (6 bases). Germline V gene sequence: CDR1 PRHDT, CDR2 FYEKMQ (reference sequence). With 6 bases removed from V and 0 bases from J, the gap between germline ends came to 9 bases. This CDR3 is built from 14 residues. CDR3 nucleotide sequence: TGTGCCAGCAGGCAGGGACTAGCCAAAAACATTCAGTACTTC. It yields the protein CASRQGLAKNIQYF.

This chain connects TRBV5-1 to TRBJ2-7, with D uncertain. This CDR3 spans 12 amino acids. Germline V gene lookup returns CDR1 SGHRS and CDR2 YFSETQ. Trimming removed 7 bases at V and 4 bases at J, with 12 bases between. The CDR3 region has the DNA TGCGCCAGCGTGATTTATTGGTACGAGCAGTACTTC. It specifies CASVIYWYEQYF.

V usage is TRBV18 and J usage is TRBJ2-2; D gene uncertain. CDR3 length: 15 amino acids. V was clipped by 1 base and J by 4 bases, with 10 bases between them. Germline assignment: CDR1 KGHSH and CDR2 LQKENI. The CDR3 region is CASSPLRSSTGELFF. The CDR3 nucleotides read TGTGCCAGCTCACCACTTAGGAGTAGCACCGGGGAGCTGTTTTTT.

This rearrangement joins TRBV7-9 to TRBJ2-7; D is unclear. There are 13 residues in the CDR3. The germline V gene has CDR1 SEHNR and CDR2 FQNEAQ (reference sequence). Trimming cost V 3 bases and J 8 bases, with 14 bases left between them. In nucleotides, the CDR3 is TGTGCCAGCAGCTTGGTAAAGGATGTTCAGCAGTACTTC. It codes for CASSLVKDVQQYF. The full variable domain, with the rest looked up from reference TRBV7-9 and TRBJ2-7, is DTGVSQNPRHKITKRGQNVTFRCDPISEHNRLYWYRQTLGQGPEFLTYFQNEAQLEKSRLLSDRFSAERPKGSFSTLEIQRTEQGDSAMYLCASSLVKDVQQYFGPGTRLTVT.

The CDR3: CASKRGGRFTEAFF. The CDR3 coding sequence is TGTGCCAGCAAGAGGGGGGGGCGTTTCACTGAAGCTTTCTTT. This chain joins TRBV11-2 and TRBJ1-1, with a possible D match to TRBD1 (6 bases). The CDR3 runs to 14 residues. Trimming took 7 bases from V and 4 from J, leaving 16 bases between them. In germline, CDR1 is SGHAT, CDR2 FQNNGV.

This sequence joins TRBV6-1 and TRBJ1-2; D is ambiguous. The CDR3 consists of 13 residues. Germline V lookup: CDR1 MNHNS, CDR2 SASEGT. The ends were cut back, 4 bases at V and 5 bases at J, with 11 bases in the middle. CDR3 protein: CASSVGSAYGYTF. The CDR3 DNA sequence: TGTGCCAGCAGTGTAGGGTCAGCATATGGCTACACCTTC.

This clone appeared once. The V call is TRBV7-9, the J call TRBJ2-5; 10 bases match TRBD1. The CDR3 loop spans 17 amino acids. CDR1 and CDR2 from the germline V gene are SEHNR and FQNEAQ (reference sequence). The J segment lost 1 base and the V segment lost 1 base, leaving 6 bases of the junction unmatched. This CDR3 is CASSLDRTGGSQETQYF. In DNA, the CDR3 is TGTGCCAGCAGCTTAGACCGGACAGGGGGGTCCCAAGAGACCCAGTACTTC.

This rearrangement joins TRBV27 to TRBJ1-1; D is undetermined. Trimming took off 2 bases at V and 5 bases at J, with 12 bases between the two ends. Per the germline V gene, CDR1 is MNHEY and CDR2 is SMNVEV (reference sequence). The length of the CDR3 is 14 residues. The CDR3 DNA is TGTGCCAGCAGTTTAGAGGACGAAAGGACTGAAGCTTTCTTT. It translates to CASSLEDERTEAFF.

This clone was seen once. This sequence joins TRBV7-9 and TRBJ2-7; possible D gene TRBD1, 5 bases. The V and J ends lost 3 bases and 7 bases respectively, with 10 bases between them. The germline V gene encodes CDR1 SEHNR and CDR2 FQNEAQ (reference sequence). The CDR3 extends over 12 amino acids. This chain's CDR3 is CASSLGPVEQYF. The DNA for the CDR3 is TGTGCCAGCAGCTTGGGGCCCGTAGAGCAGTACTTC.

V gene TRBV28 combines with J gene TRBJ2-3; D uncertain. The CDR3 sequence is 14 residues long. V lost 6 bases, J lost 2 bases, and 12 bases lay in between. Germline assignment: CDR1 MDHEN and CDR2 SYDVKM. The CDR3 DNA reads TGTGCCAGCAGAGGCAGTGGGATCACAGATACGCAGTATTTT. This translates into CASRGSGITDTQYF.

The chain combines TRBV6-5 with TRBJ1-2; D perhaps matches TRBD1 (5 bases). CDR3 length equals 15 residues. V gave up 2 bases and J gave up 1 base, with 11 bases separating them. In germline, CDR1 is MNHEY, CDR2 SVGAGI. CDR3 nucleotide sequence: TGTGCCAGCAGTTACGCCGAGGACAATAACTATGGCTACACCTTC. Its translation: CASSYAEDNNYGYTF.